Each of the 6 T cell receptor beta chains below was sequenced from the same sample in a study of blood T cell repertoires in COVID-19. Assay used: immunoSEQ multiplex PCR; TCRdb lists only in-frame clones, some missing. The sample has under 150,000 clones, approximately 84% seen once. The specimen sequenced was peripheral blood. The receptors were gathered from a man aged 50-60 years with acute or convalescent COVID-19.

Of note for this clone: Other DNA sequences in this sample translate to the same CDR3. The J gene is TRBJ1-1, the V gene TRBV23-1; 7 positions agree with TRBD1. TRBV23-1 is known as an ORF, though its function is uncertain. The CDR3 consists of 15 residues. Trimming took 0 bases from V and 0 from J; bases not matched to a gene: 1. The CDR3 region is CASSQSDRLNTEAFF. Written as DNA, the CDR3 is TGCGCCAGCAGTCAATCGGACAGGCTGAACACTGAAGCTTTCTTT.

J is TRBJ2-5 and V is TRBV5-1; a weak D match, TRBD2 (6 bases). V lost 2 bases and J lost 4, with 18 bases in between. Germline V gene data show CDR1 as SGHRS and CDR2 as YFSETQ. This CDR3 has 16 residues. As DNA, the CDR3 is TGCGCCAGCAGCTTAGGAGCCGCGGGGAAGGGAGAGACCCAGTACTTC. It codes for CASSLGAAGKGETQYF.

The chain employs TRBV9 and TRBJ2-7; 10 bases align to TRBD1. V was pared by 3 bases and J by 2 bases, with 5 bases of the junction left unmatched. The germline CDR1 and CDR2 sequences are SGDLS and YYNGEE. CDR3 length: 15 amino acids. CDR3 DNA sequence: TGTGCCAGCAGCGCGAGCGGGACAGGGGCCTACGAGCAGTACTTC. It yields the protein CASSASGTGAYEQYF.

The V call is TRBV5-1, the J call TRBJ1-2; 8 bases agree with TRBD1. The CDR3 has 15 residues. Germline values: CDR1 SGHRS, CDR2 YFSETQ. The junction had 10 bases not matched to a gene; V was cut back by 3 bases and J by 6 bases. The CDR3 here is CASSWGLRQGNGYTF. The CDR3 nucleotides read TGCGCCAGCAGCTGGGGACTTCGACAGGGGAATGGCTACACCTTC.

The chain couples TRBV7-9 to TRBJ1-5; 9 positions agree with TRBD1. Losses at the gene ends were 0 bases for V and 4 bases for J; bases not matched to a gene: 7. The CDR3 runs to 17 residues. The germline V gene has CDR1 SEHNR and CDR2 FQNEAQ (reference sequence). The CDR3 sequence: CASSLAWTGAKNQPQHF. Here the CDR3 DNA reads TGTGCCAGCAGCTTAGCGTGGACAGGGGCGAAGAATCAGCCCCAGCATTTT.

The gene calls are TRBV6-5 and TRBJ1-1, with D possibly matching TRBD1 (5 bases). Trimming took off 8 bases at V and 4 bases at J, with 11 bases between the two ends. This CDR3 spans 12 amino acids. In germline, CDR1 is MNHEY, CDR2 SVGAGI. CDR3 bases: TGTGCCAGCGGAAGGGGCTCCACTGAAGCTTTCTTT. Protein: CASGRGSTEAFF.